This passage covers 26 T cell receptor beta chains from one sample sequenced in a study of breast tumors, draining lymph nodes, adjacent tissues. One entry per CDR3 protein, called by TCRdb with MiXCR from the multiplex PCR reads. The table has about 130,000 distinct CDR3 sequences, 20% seen once. Axillary draining lymph nodes of breast cancer patients supplied the node samples. Source material: axillary lymph node tissue. Receptors were obtained from a female donor with breast cancer. Some clones in this sample may be carry-over from other donors' samples.

This clonotype has ten or more counts. This chain connects TRBV11-3 to TRBJ2-3; TRBD2 is a possible D gene (6 bases). CDR1 and CDR2 from the germline V gene are SGHNT and YENEEA. This CDR3 region has 14 residues. V was cut by 2 bases and J by 4 bases, with 10 bases left in between. The CDR3 DNA follows: TGTGCCAGCAGCTTACGGGGGAGCGCAGATACGCAGTATTTT. Its translation is CASSLRGSADTQYF.

This clonotype was detected many times. V usage is TRBV7-9 and J usage is TRBJ1-2, with 7 bases aligning to TRBD1. Per the germline V gene, CDR1 is SEHNR and CDR2 is FQNEAQ (reference sequence). This CDR3 has 15 amino acids. Losses at the gene ends were 2 bases for V and 4 bases for J; bases not matched to a gene: 7. Here the CDR3 reads CASSLSPTGLYGYTF. In DNA, the CDR3 is TGTGCCAGCAGCTTATCCCCGACAGGGCTCTATGGCTACACCTTC.

This clonotype was seen repeatedly, ten times or more. The J gene is TRBJ2-6, the V gene TRBV2, with D maybe TRBD1 (5 bases). The V gene's germline CDR1 is SNHLY and CDR2 FYNNEI. Trimming cost V 5 bases and J 2 bases, with 13 bases left between them. This CDR3 has 16 amino acids. The CDR3 nucleotides are TGTGCCAGCAGTATTCAGGGTTCGGCTGGGGCCAACGTCCTGACTTTC. Translation gives CASSIQGSAGANVLTF. Combining the CDR3 with reference TRBV2 and TRBJ2-6 gives the whole variable domain EPEVTQTPSHQVTQMGQEVILRCVPISNHLYFYWYRQILGQKVEFLVSFYNNEISEKSEIFDDQFSVERPDGSNFTLKIRSTKLEDSAMYFCASSIQGSAGANVLTFGAGSRLTVL.

This clonotype was seen only a few times. The rearrangement joins TRBV27 to TRBJ2-1; D might be TRBD1 (5 bases). Germline CDR1 reads MNHEY; CDR2 reads SMNVEV (reference sequence). The germline V and J ends were trimmed by 5 bases and 7 bases, with 9 bases remaining between them. The CDR3 length is 12 residues. In nucleotides, the CDR3 is TGTGCCAGCAGTGCCTCAGGGAATGAGCAGTTCTTC. This codes for CASSASGNEQFF.

This clonotype was seen at least ten times. V usage is TRBV7-9 and J usage is TRBJ1-6, with 8 bases fitting TRBD1. The CDR3 runs to 14 residues. CDR1 is SEHNR, CDR2 FQNEAQ, per germline (reference sequence). Trimming cost V 3 bases and J 10 bases; bases outside gene matches: 5. The CDR3 DNA reads as TGTGCCAGCAGCTTGGACAGGGTCGGGTCACCCCTCCACTTT. Its protein is CASSLDRVGSPLHF.

Ten or more counts support this clonotype. The chain combines TRBV5-6 with TRBJ1-5, with no clear D. The V end was cut by 4 bases, the J end by 4 bases, with 18 bases between. This CDR3 has 16 amino acids. Germline V lookup: CDR1 SGHDT, CDR2 YYEEEE. The CDR3 DNA sequence: TGTGCCAGCAGCCGGTCCGGGCCGGTTACTAATCAGCCCCAGCATTTT. Protein product: CASSRSGPVTNQPQHF.

Comment on this clonotype: A much more abundant neighbour one base away suggests this may be a read error. The rearrangement links TRBV9 to TRBJ2-1; 9 bases align to TRBD2. CDR1 is SGDLS and CDR2 is YYNGEE in the germline V gene. CDR3 length: 15 amino acids. CDR3 in amino acids: CASSVGAGGMGEQSF. The CDR3 region has the DNA TGTGCCAGCAGCGTAGGAGCGGGAGGAATGGGTGAGCAGTCCTTC.

This clonotype was detected ten times or more. The chain couples TRBV7-8 to TRBJ2-7, with D maybe TRBD1 (6 bases). The CDR3 extends over 14 amino acids. With 1 base removed from V and 2 bases from J, the gap between germline ends came to 9 bases. CDR1 SGHVS and CDR2 FQNEAQ come from the germline V gene. The CDR3 spells CASSLGAGAYEQYF. Written as DNA, the CDR3 is TGTGCCAGCAGCTTAGGGGCAGGGGCCTACGAGCAGTACTTC.

This clonotype was counted ten times or more. DNA of the CDR3: TGCGCCAGCAGCTTGACAGGGTCTACGTTTGGGGCCAACGTCCTGACTTTC. Translated, it gives CASSLTGSTFGANVLTF. This chain connects TRBV5-1 to TRBJ2-6; possibly TRBD1 for D (6 bases). Germline CDR1 is SGHRS and CDR2 is YFSETQ. This CDR3 is 17 amino acids long. V lost 1 base and J 3 bases, leaving 14 bases between the germline ends.

This clonotype was seen at least ten times. Here the CDR3 reads CASRRGTYEQYF. For the CDR3, the DNA is TGTGCCAGCCGCCGGGGAACCTACGAGCAGTACTTC. The chain combines TRBV2 with TRBJ2-7; TRBD2 is a possible D gene (5 bases). This CDR3 comprises 12 residues. Germline-derived CDR1 and CDR2 are SNHLY and FYNNEI. The V end lost 8 bases, the J end lost 2 bases, and 10 bases lay between the germline ends. The complete variable domain, with remaining parts taken from reference TRBV2 and TRBJ2-7, reads EPEVTQTPSHQVTQMGQEVILRCVPISNHLYFYWYRQILGQKVEFLVSFYNNEISEKSEIFDDQFSVERPDGSNFTLKIRSTKLEDSAMYFCASRRGTYEQYFGPGTRLTVT.

This clonotype appeared many times. The chain couples TRBV7-2 to TRBJ2-7, with D possibly being TRBD2 (6 bases). The CDR3 has 13 amino acids. With 5 bases removed from V and 5 bases from J, the gap between germline ends came to 13 bases. From germline, CDR1 is SGHTA and CDR2 FQGNSA. CDR3 loop: CASSLAGRDEQYF. CDR3 nucleotides: TGTGCCAGCAGCCTCGCGGGGCGCGACGAGCAGTACTTC.

This clonotype was seen many times. The chain links TRBV20-1 to TRBJ2-5, with a possible D match to TRBD1 (6 bases). Trimming removed 5 bases from V and 7 bases from J, with 17 bases in between. CDR1 and CDR2 (germline): DFQATT, SNEGSKA (reference sequence). The CDR3 sequence is 13 residues long. CDR3 amino acids: CSAPPAGVATQYF. CDR3 DNA sequence: TGCAGTGCTCCCCCGGCAGGGGTGGCGACCCAGTACTTC.

The sample holds many counts of this clonotype. This chain joins TRBV2 and TRBJ2-3; 7 nucleotides line up with TRBD2. V lost 8 bases to trimming and J lost 6 bases; unmatched junction nucleotides: 14. From germline, CDR1 is SNHLY and CDR2 FYNNEI. This CDR3 has 15 amino acids. Here the CDR3 DNA reads TGTGCCAGCGGTAGAAAGCGGGGTCGATCTGATACGCAGTATTTT. Protein: CASGRKRGRSDTQYF.

There are many counts of this clonotype. The rearrangement links TRBV29-1 to TRBJ2-7, with 9 positions matching TRBD2. Germline CDR1 is SQVTM and CDR2 is ANQGSEA. V dropped 3 bases and J dropped 1; count of bases not matched to a gene: 1. CDR3 length: 13 residues. The CDR3 DNA sequence: TGCAGCGTTGACCTAGCGGGGTCCTACGAGCAGTACTTC. Protein product: CSVDLAGSYEQYF.

This clonotype was seen many times. V usage is TRBV20-1 and J usage is TRBJ2-1; 7 bases agree with TRBD2. Germline V gives CDR1 DFQATT, CDR2 SNEGSKA (reference sequence). This CDR3 is 12 amino acids long. J gave up 9 bases and V 3 bases, and 5 bases lay outside the gene matches. CDR3 nucleotide sequence: TGCAGTGCTAGGGAACCGGGGGGTGAGCAGTTCTTC. It encodes CSAREPGGEQFF.

The chain employs TRBV18 and TRBJ2-1; a possible D gene is TRBD2 (5 bases). This CDR3 spans 16 amino acids. V was shortened by 2 bases and J by 9 bases, with 20 bases between the two germline ends. CDR1 and CDR2 from the germline V gene are KGHSH and LQKENI. CDR3 in amino acids: CASSPNGIVAQIEQFF. DNA for the CDR3: TGTGCCAGCTCACCAAACGGGATTGTGGCGCAGATTGAGCAGTTCTTC.

This clonotype has at least ten counts. The V call is TRBV15, the J call TRBJ2-1; no clear D. Trimming stripped 5 bases from V and 15 bases from J, with 20 bases between. The CDR3 length is 13 residues. The germline gives CDR1 LNHNV, CDR2 YYDKDF (reference sequence). The CDR3 region has the DNA TGTGCCACCAGCCTGACATTGGCAGCCCGGTTGTTCTTC. Its translation: CATSLTLAARLFF.

This rearrangement joins TRBV18 to TRBJ1-5; 10 nucleotides agree with TRBD1. CDR3 length equals 17 residues. V gave up 3 bases and J gave up 5 bases; unmatched junction bases: 10. CDR1 is KGHSH, CDR2 LQKENI, per germline. The DNA for the CDR3 is TGTGCCAGCTCACCTCCGGGACAGGGGCTCGTTGATCAGCCCCAGCATTTT. Residues: CASSPPGQGLVDQPQHF. Full variable domain (missing parts from reference TRBV18 and TRBJ1-5): NAGVMQNPRHLVRRRGQEARLRCSPMKGHSHVYWYRQLPEEGLKFMVYLQKENIIDESGMPKERFSAEFPKEGPSILRIQQVVRGDSAAYFCASSPPGQGLVDQPQHFGDGTRLSIL.

The sample holds many counts of this clonotype. An end of the junction differs from the germline gene, which may be a read error. This chain joins TRBV7-7 and TRBJ2-5; 7 nucleotides align to TRBD1. The CDR3 contains 15 residues. Germline lookup yields CDR1 SSHAT and CDR2 FNYEAQ (reference sequence). The CDR3 region is CASSLIPGQQETQYF. CDR3 coding DNA: TGTGCTAGCAGCCTAATACCGGGACAGCAAGAGACCCAGTACTTC.

This clonotype was seen repeatedly, ten times or more. The chain couples TRBV7-2 to TRBJ1-4; 12 bases agree with TRBD1. V trimming: 1 base; J trimming: 3 bases; junction bases outside the gene matches: 3. The germline CDR1 and CDR2 sequences are SGHTA and FQGNSA. The CDR3 loop spans 17 amino acids. In DNA, the CDR3 is TGTGCCAGCAGCTTAGGGGGACAGGGGGCGGCTAATGAAAAACTGTTTTTT. This encodes CASSLGGQGAANEKLFF.

The table lists this clonotype with many counts. The rearrangement links TRBV11-2 to TRBJ2-7; 12 bases fit TRBD2. The germline V gene encodes CDR1 SGHAT and CDR2 FQNNGV. With V trimmed by 5 bases and J by 1 base, 3 bases remained unmatched. The CDR3 has 15 residues. For the CDR3, the DNA is TGTGCCAGCAGCATGACTAGCGGGGGATCCTACGAGCAGTACTTC. Protein: CASSMTSGGSYEQYF. Full variable domain (rest looked up from reference TRBV11-2 and TRBJ2-7): EAGVAQSPRYKIIEKRQSVAFWCNPISGHATLYWYQQILGQGPKLLIQFQNNGVVDDSQLPKDRFSAERLKGVDSTLKIQPAKLEDSAVYLCASSMTSGGSYEQYFGPGTRLTVT.

This clonotype was seen repeatedly, ten times or more. This chain connects TRBV7-9 to TRBJ2-7; 7 positions match TRBD1. Per the germline V gene, CDR1 is SEHNR and CDR2 is FQNEAQ (reference sequence). The CDR3 length is 15 residues. V shed 11 bases, J shed 2 bases, and the junction held 15 bases outside the gene matches. The CDR3 here is CAVRPLGGQTYEQYF. As DNA, the CDR3 is TGTGCCGTAAGGCCGCTAGGGGGACAGACCTACGAGCAGTACTTC.

This clonotype occurred many times. The rearrangement links TRBV2 to TRBJ1-2, with D possibly TRBD1 on 6 matching bases. Germline lookup yields CDR1 SNHLY and CDR2 FYNNEI. Trimming took 6 bases from V and 7 from J, leaving 9 bases between them. The CDR3 extends over 11 amino acids. The CDR3 sequence is CASRGGGGYTF. The CDR3 DNA reads as TGTGCCAGCAGGGGGGGCGGTGGCTACACCTTC.

This clonotype has at least ten counts. V and J are TRBV12-3 or TRBV12-4 and TRBJ2-1; 12 bases fit TRBD2. The CDR3 consists of 14 residues. J gave up 9 bases and V 6 bases, and 6 bases lay outside the gene matches. Here the CDR3 reads CASRLGLAGSEQFF. DNA for the CDR3: TGTGCCAGCAGACTAGGACTAGCGGGGAGTGAGCAGTTCTTC.

This clonotype was seen a few times. Given a much more abundant clone one base away, this may be a read error. As the CDR3 is not closed by the conserved phenylalanine or tryptophan, this likely results from a read error. This sequence joins TRBV6-6 and TRBJ2-7; TRBD2 might be the D (5 bases). The CDR3 contains 12 residues. Trimming took 4 bases from V and 4 from J, leaving 8 bases between them. Germline values: CDR1 MNHNY, CDR2 SVGAGI (reference sequence). The DNA of the CDR3 is TGTGCCAGCAGTTTACAGCGGTACGAGCAGTACCTC. Residues: CASSLQRYEQYL.

This clonotype appeared many times. The chain employs TRBV7-2 and TRBJ2-1, with 10 bases fitting TRBD1. This CDR3 is built from 14 residues. In germline, CDR1 is SGHTA, CDR2 FQGNSA. J lost 9 bases, V lost 7 bases, and 9 bases had no gene match. CDR3 loop: CASIRDRGIGEQFF. DNA for the CDR3: TGTGCCAGCATCAGGGACAGGGGTATCGGTGAGCAGTTCTTC.